The 30 T cell receptor beta chains reported below all come from one sample, sequenced in a study of T-cell reconstitution after alpha-beta-depleted transplantation in children. Unique molecular identifiers tagged the TCRbeta library. MiXCR was run by TCRdb on the PCR reads, yielding one entry per CDR3 protein. The table has more than 45,000 distinct CDR3 sequences, 40% to 60% seen once; the top ten hold roughly two fifths. The sequencing here drew on peripheral blood, taken before TCRalphabeta/CD19-depleted stem cell transplant. All receptors come from a boy under two years old with SCID, due to receive a stem cell transplant.

This clonotype has more than one count but fewer than ten. The V call is TRBV12-3 or TRBV12-4, the J call TRBJ1-2; 7 bases fit TRBD1. The CDR3 sequence is 14 residues long. With 2 bases clipped from V and 7 bases from J, the junction kept 7 bases outside the gene matches. DNA for the CDR3: TGTGCCAGCAGTTTAAGTCAAGGGGGCTTTGGCTACACCTTC. Its protein product is CASSLSQGGFGYTF.

This clonotype turned up a few times. The rearrangement links TRBV7-2 to TRBJ2-3; D call uncertain. The CDR3 spans 15 residues. Germline CDR1 and CDR2: SGHTA and FQGNSA. Trimming took 5 bases from V and 0 from J, leaving 12 bases between them. CDR3 amino acids: CASSPRRLSTDTQYF. DNA of the CDR3: TGTGCCAGCAGCCCCCGGCGCCTTAGCACAGATACGCAGTATTTT.

The chain uses TRBV7-6 and TRBJ2-5; a weak D match, TRBD1 (5 bases). V dropped 5 bases and J dropped 4 bases, with 11 bases sitting between them. CDR3 size: 13 residues. Germline CDR1 is SGHVS and CDR2 is FNYEAQ. The CDR3 sequence: CASSRRGLETQYF. The DNA for the CDR3 is TGTGCCAGCAGCCGAAGGGGATTAGAGACCCAGTACTTC.

The chain recombines TRBV15 with TRBJ2-3, with TRBD2 identical over 12 bases. CDR1 is LNHNV and CDR2 is YYDKDF in the germline V gene (reference sequence). The CDR3 is made up of 17 amino acids. J lost 2 bases, V lost 5 bases, and 8 bases had no gene match. The CDR3 DNA is TGTGCCACCAGCCGAAGACTAGCGGGGGACACCACAGATACGCAGTATTTT. Translated: CATSRRLAGDTTDTQYF.

V and J are TRBV18 and TRBJ2-4; D is unclear. Trimming took off 3 bases at V and 0 bases at J, with 15 bases between the two ends. CDR3 size: 17 residues. Germline CDR1 reads KGHSH; CDR2 reads LQKENI. CDR3 in DNA: TGTGCCAGCTCACCCTCGGACGAAATTCTAGCCAAAAACATTCAGTACTTC. Its translation: CASSPSDEILAKNIQYF.

The rearrangement links TRBV7-2 to TRBJ1-2; D is undetermined. This CDR3 comprises 13 residues. The germline gives CDR1 SGHTA, CDR2 FQGNSA. Deletions cut 3 bases from V and 6 bases from J, with 11 bases between. CDR3 sequence (DNA): TGTGCCAGCAGCTTGACCAGGACTGATGGCTACACCTTC. Its protein product is CASSLTRTDGYTF. The variable domain in full, with the rest retrieved from reference TRBV7-2 and TRBJ1-2, is GAGVSQSPSNKVTEKGKDVELRCDPISGHTALYWYRQSLGQGLEFLIYFQGNSAPDKSGLPSDRFSAERTGGSVSTLTIQRTQQEDSAVYLCASSLTRTDGYTFGSGTRLTVV.

This clonotype was counted at least ten times. This rearrangement joins TRBV20-1 to TRBJ2-5; 8 bases match TRBD2. CDR1 is DFQATT and CDR2 is SNEGSKA in the germline V gene (reference sequence). This CDR3 is built from 16 residues. After removal of 3 bases from V and 1 base from J, the junction contained 10 bases not matched to a gene. CDR3 sequence: CSARDLSGGPQETQYF. The CDR3 DNA is TGCAGTGCTAGGGACCTAAGCGGGGGCCCCCAAGAGACCCAGTACTTC.

The chain has TRBV19 and TRBJ2-1; D is perhaps TRBD1 or TRBD2 (6 bases each). This CDR3 contains 14 residues. Germline V gene lookup returns CDR1 LNHDA and CDR2 SQIVND (reference sequence). The ends were cut back, 10 bases at V and 2 bases at J, with 15 bases in the middle. As DNA, the CDR3 is TGTGCCACAAAACCGGGGGCAACCTACAATGAGCAGTTCTTC. Translated: CATKPGATYNEQFF.

V usage is TRBV2 and J usage is TRBJ2-4; 13 nucleotides line up with TRBD2. Germline lookup yields CDR1 SNHLY and CDR2 FYNNEI. Trimming at V came to 6 bases and at J to 1 base, leaving 6 bases not matched to a gene. The length of the CDR3 is 17 residues. For the CDR3, the DNA is TGTGCCAGCAGAGGACTAGCGGGGGCTGTGGCCAAAAACATTCAGTACTTC. Translating gives CASRGLAGAVAKNIQYF.

The J gene is TRBJ2-2, the V gene TRBV6-4; D gene ambiguous. From germline, CDR1 is MRHNA and CDR2 SNTAGT. The CDR3 totals 13 residues. The V and J ends lost 2 bases and 3 bases respectively, with 4 bases between them. The CDR3 DNA follows: TGTGCCAGCAGTGACGGGGACACCGGGGAGCTGTTTTTT. It is translated as CASSDGDTGELFF.

This chain joins TRBV20-1 and TRBJ2-7; TRBD1 or TRBD2 may be the D gene (5 bases each). Germline V gene data show CDR1 as DFQATT and CDR2 as SNEGSKA (reference sequence). Trimming took 4 bases from V and 4 from J, leaving 14 bases between them. This CDR3 comprises 13 residues. The CDR3 DNA reads as TGCAGTGCTAAGGGGACGTTTGATTACGAGCAGTACTTC. This encodes CSAKGTFDYEQYF.

The rearrangement joins TRBV2 to TRBJ2-3; a possible D gene is TRBD1 (6 bases). Trimming took 8 bases from V and 2 from J, leaving 11 bases between them. The CDR3 is 13 amino acids. Germline values: CDR1 SNHLY, CDR2 FYNNEI. This CDR3 is CASGTGSTDTQYF. The CDR3 DNA follows: TGTGCCAGCGGAACAGGGTCCACAGATACGCAGTATTTT.

This clonotype was observed a few times. V usage is TRBV7-9 and J usage is TRBJ2-7; TRBD1 is a possible D gene (6 bases). Germline lookup yields CDR1 SEHNR and CDR2 FQNEAQ (reference sequence). With 7 bases removed from V and 6 bases from J, the gap between germline ends came to 22 bases. This CDR3 has 15 residues. The CDR3 DNA follows: TGTGCCAGCACCAAATCGGCCAACAGGGCGGTCGAGCAGTACTTC. Its protein product is CASTKSANRAVEQYF.

This sequence joins TRBV27 and TRBJ2-7; 9 nucleotides agree with TRBD1. The CDR3 consists of 14 residues. Trimming at V came to 6 bases and at J to 5 bases, leaving 8 bases not matched to a gene. Germline V gene lookup returns CDR1 MNHEY and CDR2 SMNVEV (reference sequence). CDR3 coding DNA: TGTGCCAGCAGGACCGGGACAGGGCCCCACGAGCAGTACTTC. It codes for CASRTGTGPHEQYF.

This clonotype was found a few times. The CDR3 loop reads CASKHSSSPGGEQFF. The DNA of the CDR3 is TGTGCCAGCAAGCACTCCTCTTCCCCGGGCGGTGAGCAGTTCTTC. The chain combines TRBV6-4 with TRBJ2-1, with no clear D. V gave up 7 bases and J gave up 9 bases, with 22 bases separating them. CDR1 is MRHNA and CDR2 is SNTAGT in the germline V gene. The CDR3 totals 15 residues.

The rearrangement uses TRBV7-2 and TRBJ1-2; D possibly corresponds to TRBD1 (5 bases). From germline, CDR1 is SGHTA and CDR2 FQGNSA. The CDR3 has 14 amino acids. Trimming pared 0 bases from V and 4 bases from J, leaving 9 bases between. The CDR3, as DNA: TGTGCCAGCAGCTTAGCAGGGACCGCCTATGGCTACACCTTC. It codes for CASSLAGTAYGYTF.

The chain couples TRBV4-1 to TRBJ2-5; D gene ambiguous. The germline V gene has CDR1 MGHRA and CDR2 YSYEKL. This CDR3 comprises 13 residues. Trimming shortened V by 1 base and J by 2 bases, and 5 bases separated the two germline ends. CDR3 region: CASSQAYQETQYF. DNA of the CDR3: TGCGCCAGCAGCCAAGCTTATCAAGAGACCCAGTACTTC.

The V call is TRBV7-2, the J call TRBJ2-7; D is undetermined. Trimming pared 3 bases from V and 5 bases from J, leaving 14 bases between. Per germline, CDR1 SGHTA and CDR2 FQGNSA. The CDR3 extends over 14 amino acids. The CDR3 sequence: CASSFLLTAHEQYF. The CDR3 DNA reads as TGTGCCAGCAGCTTTCTTCTAACGGCCCACGAGCAGTACTTC.

This clonotype has more than one count but fewer than ten. This sequence joins TRBV7-2 and TRBJ2-3; the match to TRBD2 covers 8 bases. Losses at the gene ends were 5 bases for V and 1 base for J; bases not matched to a gene: 5. Germline V lookup: CDR1 SGHTA, CDR2 FQGNSA. The CDR3 covers 15 residues. The CDR3 here is CASSQQRGRTDTQYF. The CDR3, as DNA: TGTGCCAGCAGCCAACAGCGGGGGCGCACAGATACGCAGTATTTT. The full variable domain, its missing parts supplied by reference TRBV7-2 and TRBJ2-3, is GAGVSQSPSNKVTEKGKDVELRCDPISGHTALYWYRQSLGQGLEFLIYFQGNSAPDKSGLPSDRFSAERTGGSVSTLTIQRTQQEDSAVYLCASSQQRGRTDTQYFGPGTRLTVL.

This clonotype has only a few counts. V usage is TRBV5-1 and J usage is TRBJ2-6; D remains ambiguous. CDR1 and CDR2 from the germline V gene are SGHRS and YFSETQ. This CDR3 spans 17 amino acids. Trimming left V 2 bases short and J 0 bases short, with 12 bases between. The CDR3 region is CASSFVRLNSGANVLTF. CDR3 in DNA: TGCGCCAGCAGCTTTGTCAGACTGAACTCTGGGGCCAACGTCCTGACTTTC.

J is TRBJ2-3 and V is TRBV5-4; 7 bases are a match to TRBD1. The CDR3 loop spans 14 amino acids. V trimming: 8 bases; J trimming: 0 bases; junction bases outside the gene matches: 6. Germline CDR1 is SGHNT and CDR2 is YYREEE (reference sequence). The CDR3 bases are TGTGCCAGTTCCCGGGACAGCAGCACAGATACGCAGTATTTT. It translates to CASSRDSSTDTQYF.

Only a few counts were recorded for this clonotype. V is TRBV6-4 and J is TRBJ2-1; 9 bases agree with TRBD2. CDR1 and CDR2 from the germline V gene are MRHNA and SNTAGT. The CDR3 is 15 residues long. The V gene end was trimmed by 0 bases and the J gene end by 8 bases; junction bases not matched to a gene: 5. CDR3 in DNA: TGTGCCAGCAGTGACTCGGCGGGGGGGCCCCATGAGCAGTTCTTC. Amino acids: CASSDSAGGPHEQFF.

In this sample, this clonotype turned up once. V and J are TRBV29-1 and TRBJ2-7; D is perhaps TRBD1 (5 bases). Germline loops: CDR1 SQVTM, CDR2 ANQGSEA. This CDR3 spans 12 amino acids. V gave up 3 bases and J gave up 3 bases, with 9 bases separating them. This CDR3 is CSVDGQGYEQYF. As DNA, the CDR3 is TGCAGCGTTGACGGTCAGGGCTACGAGCAGTACTTC.

This clonotype was counted between two and nine times. The gene calls are TRBV2 and TRBJ1-5, with 7 bases lining up with TRBD1. V shed 5 bases and J 2 bases; nucleotides not matched to a gene: 18. Per germline, CDR1 SNHLY and CDR2 FYNNEI. The CDR3 runs to 19 residues. The CDR3 reads CASSPLGTATLLGNQPQHF. The CDR3 DNA reads as TGTGCCAGCAGTCCTCTCGGGACAGCGACCCTGTTGGGCAATCAGCCCCAGCATTTT. The full variable domain, rest sourced from reference TRBV2 and TRBJ1-5, is EPEVTQTPSHQVTQMGQEVILRCVPISNHLYFYWYRQILGQKVEFLVSFYNNEISEKSEIFDDQFSVERPDGSNFTLKIRSTKLEDSAMYFCASSPLGTATLLGNQPQHFGDGTRLSIL.

This rearrangement joins TRBV20-1 to TRBJ1-5; D might be TRBD1 (5 bases). Trimming shortened V by 5 bases and J by 0 bases, and 14 bases separated the two germline ends. There are 15 residues in the CDR3. Germline V lookup: CDR1 DFQATT, CDR2 SNEGSKA (reference sequence). CDR3 in DNA: TGCAGTGCTCCCGGGGGGGGGAATAGCAATCAGCCCCAGCATTTT. Amino acids: CSAPGGGNSNQPQHF.

The sample holds many counts of this clonotype. CDR3 in amino acids: CASSLGSRGLGETQYF. CDR3 coding DNA: TGTGCCAGCAGCTTGGGGTCGCGGGGGCTGGGAGAGACCCAGTACTTC. The V and J genes are TRBV5-4 and TRBJ2-5; D is perhaps TRBD2 (7 bases). V gave up 0 bases and J gave up 4 bases, with 16 bases separating them. CDR1 is SGHNT, CDR2 YYREEE, per germline (reference sequence). The CDR3 extends over 16 amino acids.

This chain connects TRBV6-1 to TRBJ1-4; TRBD1 matches at 9 bases. J lost 6 bases, V lost 4 bases, and 6 bases had no gene match. Germline V lookup: CDR1 MNHNS, CDR2 SASEGT. CDR3 size: 15 residues. The CDR3 DNA follows: TGTGCCAGCAGTGGATTGACAGGGGGTCATGAAAAACTGTTTTTT. Its translation is CASSGLTGGHEKLFF.

In this sample, this clonotype turned up a few times. The chain joins TRBV7-9 to TRBJ1-2; D unresolved. V lost 3 bases and J 4 bases, leaving 12 bases between the germline ends. This CDR3 comprises 14 residues. Per the germline V gene, CDR1 is SEHNR and CDR2 is FQNEAQ (reference sequence). The CDR3 DNA is TGTGCCAGCAGCTTGGTGGCGGAAAGCTATGGCTACACCTTC. Residues: CASSLVAESYGYTF. Based on the CDR3 plus reference TRBV7-9 and TRBJ1-2, the full variable domain is DTGVSQNPRHKITKRGQNVTFRCDPISEHNRLYWYRQTLGQGPEFLTYFQNEAQLEKSRLLSDRFSAERPKGSFSTLEIQRTEQGDSAMYLCASSLVAESYGYTFGSGTRLTVV.

J is TRBJ2-5 and V is TRBV5-6; D gene unclear. In germline, CDR1 is SGHDT, CDR2 YYEEEE. This CDR3 is built from 12 residues. Trimming left V 3 bases short and J 5 bases short, with 8 bases between. CDR3 sequence: CASSSPLETQYF. Here the CDR3 DNA reads TGTGCCAGCAGCTCCCCGTTGGAGACCCAGTACTTC.

This chain joins TRBV7-8 and TRBJ2-3; TRBD2 agrees at 8 bases. CDR3 length: 15 residues. The junction had 8 bases not matched to a gene; V was cut back by 5 bases and J by 4 bases. The germline V gene encodes CDR1 SGHVS and CDR2 FQNEAQ. CDR3 region: CASSPRGGGADTQYF. The CDR3 DNA sequence: TGTGCCAGCAGCCCACGGGGGGGCGGGGCAGATACGCAGTATTTT.